These 8 T cell receptor beta chains were sequenced from one sample in a study of T cell responses to AZD1222 COVID-19 vaccine. TCRdb keeps only in-frame clones here, not all; method: immunoSEQ multiplex PCR. The top ten hold around 5% of the sample, which has about 130,000 clones, 88% seen once. The specimen comprised peripheral blood, sampled 28 days after the second AZD1222 dose. The origin of the receptors is an adult who received the AZD1222 COVID-19 vaccine.

J is TRBJ1-6 and V is TRBV6-1, with TRBD1 identical over 7 bases. The germline V gene encodes CDR1 MNHNS and CDR2 SASEGT. J was trimmed by 3 bases and V by 2 bases; bases with no gene match: 1. This CDR3 region has 15 residues. The CDR3 reads CASSESGGYNSPLHF. The DNA for the CDR3 is TGTGCCAGCAGTGAATCAGGGGGCTATAATTCACCCCTCCACTTT.

The chain has TRBV2 and TRBJ1-3; D gene unclear. Per the germline V gene, CDR1 is SNHLY and CDR2 is FYNNEI. The CDR3 has 14 residues. The ends were cut back, 6 bases at V and 0 bases at J, with 9 bases in the middle. This CDR3 is CASRDSSSGNTIYF. CDR3 nucleotide sequence: TGTGCCAGCAGAGACTCCAGCTCTGGAAACACCATATATTTT.

The rearrangement links TRBV18 to TRBJ1-2; the match to TRBD1 covers 7 bases. The germline V gene encodes CDR1 KGHSH and CDR2 LQKENI. The CDR3 contains 15 residues. The V and J ends lost 0 bases and 5 bases, in that order; junction bases with no gene match: 6. The CDR3 coding sequence is TGTGCCAGCTCACCACCGGGACAGATTACTTATGGCTACACCTTC. Residues: CASSPPGQITYGYTF.

In DNA form, the CDR3 reads TGCGCCAGCAGCTTGGACAGGAGCCAAGAGACCCAGTACTTC. Protein sequence: CASSLDRSQETQYF. V usage is TRBV5-1 and J usage is TRBJ2-5; D may be TRBD1 (5 bases). The ends were cut back, 0 bases at V and 1 base at J, with 7 bases in the middle. CDR3 length equals 14 residues. Germline V gene sequence: CDR1 SGHRS, CDR2 YFSETQ.

J is TRBJ2-5 and V is TRBV7-7; 8 bases line up with TRBD1. CDR3 length: 15 amino acids. Germline loops: CDR1 SSHAT, CDR2 FNYEAQ (reference sequence). V gave up 5 bases and J gave up 4 bases; unmatched junction bases: 9. DNA of the CDR3: TGTGCCAGCAGCATCGACAGGGGAAAGGGAGAGACCCAGTACTTC. It specifies CASSIDRGKGETQYF.

The genes are TRBV5-1 and TRBJ1-3; 9 bases are shared with TRBD1. V dropped 7 bases and J dropped 7; count of bases not matched to a gene: 9. CDR1 is SGHRS, CDR2 YFSETQ, per germline. The CDR3 totals 14 residues. As DNA, the CDR3 is TGCGCCAGCGCCCTGGACAGGGGAAGGAACACCATATATTTT. It yields the protein CASALDRGRNTIYF.

This rearrangement joins TRBV4-2 to TRBJ2-1; 13 bases align to TRBD2. CDR3 length: 16 residues. V was clipped by 1 base and J by 7 bases; unmatched bases: 4. CDR1 is LGHNA and CDR2 is YNFKEQ in the germline V gene. CDR3 protein: CASSQGLAGGGNEQFF. The CDR3 coding sequence is TGTGCCAGCAGCCAAGGACTAGCGGGAGGTGGTAATGAGCAGTTCTTC.

This rearrangement joins TRBV9 to TRBJ2-3; D not resolved. The V gene's germline CDR1 is SGDLS and CDR2 YYNGEE. V was trimmed by 0 bases and J by 6 bases, leaving 5 bases between them. The CDR3 has 12 residues. The DNA of the CDR3 is TGTGCCAGCAGCGTAGAAATGGATACGCAGTATTTT. Residues: CASSVEMDTQYF.